Detailed here is one T cell receptor (beta chain). Its antigen remains unknown. This CDR3 is 16 amino acids long. This sample was taken from a study of T cell responses to AZD1222 COVID-19 vaccine. Study results and limitations: Two doses of AZD1222 preceded a rise in Spike-specific TCR breadth and depth. Researchers took repertoire samples only after the peak T cell response had come. Dominant at 160-218 and 743-854, vaccine-associated CD4 TCRs also spanned spike.

Produced via immunoSEQ multiplex PCR; TCRdb's table is partial and in-frame only. The sample consists of some 73,000 clones, 89% of them appearing once. Second-dose groups at about 4 or about 12 weeks were pooled. The gene calls are TRBV21-1 and TRBJ2-1; the table's TRBD2 call for D was not verified on the DNA. TRBV21-1 constitutes a pseudogene. The sample consisted of peripheral blood, taken 28 days after the second AZD1222 dose. This TCR derives from an adult who received the AZD1222 COVID-19 vaccine. The CDR3, as DNA: TGTGCCAGCAGCCGACGGACTAGTAGGGTGCTCAATGAGCAGTTCTTC. It codes for CASSRRTSRVLNEQFF.